This record looks at one T cell receptor (beta chain) sequence and its context. This record comes from a study of shared clonotypes between healthy human individuals. Replicate PCRs from sorted subsets contained about 0.2 ug DNA, which is roughly 30,000 T cell genomes. Produced via immunoSEQ multiplex PCR; TCRdb's table is partial and in-frame only. The data hold fewer than 2.5 million clones, with 80% to 95% observed a single time. Losses at the gene ends were 0 bases for V and 4 bases for J; bases not matched to a gene: 6. The CDR3 runs 15 residues. Germline lookup yields CDR1 SGHRS and CDR2 YFSETQ.

The V gene is TRBV5-1, the J gene TRBJ1-1, with 7 bases that match TRBD1. The receptor's source is a man in his late teens or twenties in good health. Some clones in this sample may be carry-over from other donors' samples. The sequencing input was naive CD4+ T cells from PBMCs. Subset defined: CD45RA+ positively selected. CDR3 nucleotide sequence: TGCGCCAGCAGCTTGGACCCAGGGGGGGCCACTGAAGCTTTCTTT. Protein sequence: CASSLDPGGATEAFF.